One and the same sample provided the 9 T cell receptor beta chains below, sequenced in a study of technical replicates of blood from a few donors. This table comes from immunoSEQ multiplex PCR, and its TCRdb copy is limited to in-frame clones, with some not included. The data show about 56,000 clones, roughly 96% seen once. Source material: PBMCs. These receptors were collected from a human donor in good health. Some clones in this sample may be carry-over from other donors' samples.

The table lists this clone with a few counts. The chain is built from TRBV4-1 and TRBJ1-1; perhaps TRBD1 as D (6 bases). The length of the CDR3 is 17 residues. In germline, CDR1 is MGHRA, CDR2 YSYEKL. The V gene lost 3 bases and the J gene lost 3 bases, with 20 bases spanning the gap. This chain's CDR3 is CASSHLPGQSRDTEAFF. CDR3 nucleotide sequence: TGCGCCAGCAGCCATCTCCCAGGACAGTCGAGGGACACTGAAGCTTTCTTT.

CDR3 sequence (DNA): TGCGCCAGCAGCCCTCGGACTAGCTCCTACGAGCAGTACTTC. Protein product: CASSPRTSSYEQYF. V is TRBV4-3 and J is TRBJ2-7; 7 nucleotides line up with TRBD2. There are 14 residues in the CDR3. Germline values: CDR1 LGHNA, CDR2 YSLEER. The trim removed 4 bases at V and 0 bases at J, leaving 3 bases unmatched.

This clone was detected once. The chain has TRBV27 and TRBJ2-7, with a tentative D call TRBD1 (6 bases). The CDR3 contains 16 residues. The germline V gene encodes CDR1 MNHEY and CDR2 SMNVEV (reference sequence). V was pared by 4 bases and J by 4 bases, with 20 bases between. This CDR3 is CASSWVPGQLLYEQYF. CDR3 DNA: TGTGCCAGCAGTTGGGTCCCAGGACAGTTATTATACGAGCAGTACTTC.

This clone was found once. V is TRBV4-3 and J is TRBJ2-7; TRBD2 matches at 8 bases. Germline assignment: CDR1 LGHNA and CDR2 YSLEER. V was pared by 3 bases and J by 0 bases, with 7 bases of the junction left unmatched. The CDR3 length is 16 residues. The CDR3 spells CASSQKEGLASYEQYF. CDR3 DNA: TGCGCCAGCAGCCAGAAAGAAGGACTAGCCTCCTACGAGCAGTACTTC.

This clone appeared a single time. This chain uses TRBV5-1 with TRBJ1-1; D is undetermined. CDR3 length equals 17 residues. Germline V gene lookup returns CDR1 SGHRS and CDR2 YFSETQ. The germline V and J ends were trimmed by 0 bases and 5 bases, with 20 bases remaining between them. The CDR3 DNA reads TGCGCCAGCAGCTTGGGAGCCATTTCACCGGGGAGGACTGAAGCTTTCTTT. Amino acids: CASSLGAISPGRTEAFF.

V usage is TRBV7-9 and J usage is TRBJ2-5; 7 bases agree with TRBD2. V gave up 5 bases and J gave up 3 bases; unmatched junction bases: 6. CDR3 length equals 14 residues. Germline V CDR1 and CDR2: SEHNR, FQNEAQ (reference sequence). In nucleotides, the CDR3 is TGTGCCAGCAGCCTTGGGGGACTAAAAGAGACCCAGTACTTC. Amino acid sequence: CASSLGGLKETQYF.

The CDR3 is CASSGDRSYNEQFF. The CDR3, as DNA: TGTGCCAGCAGTGGAGATCGTTCCTACAATGAGCAGTTCTTC. The chain recombines TRBV2 with TRBJ2-1; D ambiguous. V dropped 4 bases and J dropped 1 base, with 8 bases sitting between them. Germline V gene data show CDR1 as SNHLY and CDR2 as FYNNEI. This CDR3 is 14 amino acids long.

This rearrangement joins TRBV4-1 to TRBJ2-7; the match to TRBD1 covers 8 bases. The CDR3 sequence is 15 residues long. Trimming at V came to 0 bases and at J to 3 bases, leaving 4 bases not matched to a gene. CDR1 is MGHRA, CDR2 YSYEKL, per germline. This chain's CDR3 is CASSQDLGQGYEQYF. The DNA of the CDR3 is TGCGCCAGCAGCCAAGATCTAGGACAGGGCTACGAGCAGTACTTC.

A single count supports this clone. V is TRBV5-1 and J is TRBJ2-1; no reliable D call. Germline V CDR1 and CDR2: SGHRS, YFSETQ. The germline V and J ends were trimmed by 0 bases and 7 bases, with 8 bases remaining between them. The CDR3 length is 13 residues. In DNA, the CDR3 is TGCGCCAGCAGCTTGGCTATTATGAATGAGCAGTTCTTC. Translated, it gives CASSLAIMNEQFF.